This TCR beta chain is from a study of shared clonotypes between healthy human individuals. Study at large: The donors, two women and three men, were aged 18 to 49. General study points: Blood was the sole source, and tissue repertoires probably differ. The genetic and exposure-history diversity represented was limited by few donors. When compared with the clonotypes that were shared by all four sorted-subset donors, the non-shared clonotypes turned out to have lower generation probabilities.

About this clone itself: What it binds is unknown.

CDR3 length: 15 residues. V lost 5 bases and J 4 bases, leaving 18 bases between the germline ends. Germline CDR1 is SEHNR and CDR2 is FQNEAQ (reference sequence). Assay: immunoSEQ multiplex PCR; the TCRdb copy retains only in-frame clones and omits some. The table lists some 1 million clones, roughly 75% of them singletons. The sequencing sample was made of memory CD4+ T cells sorted from blood. Subset in this sample: CD45RA-negative fraction. The receptor comes from a man between 18 and 35 years old in good health. The chain uses TRBV7-9 and TRBJ2-7; D possibly matches TRBD1 or TRBD2 (5 bases each). CDR3 sequence reads: CASSLRGPAIYEQYF. CDR3 in DNA: TGTGCCAGCAGCCTTAGGGGACCCGCGATTTACGAGCAGTACTTC.